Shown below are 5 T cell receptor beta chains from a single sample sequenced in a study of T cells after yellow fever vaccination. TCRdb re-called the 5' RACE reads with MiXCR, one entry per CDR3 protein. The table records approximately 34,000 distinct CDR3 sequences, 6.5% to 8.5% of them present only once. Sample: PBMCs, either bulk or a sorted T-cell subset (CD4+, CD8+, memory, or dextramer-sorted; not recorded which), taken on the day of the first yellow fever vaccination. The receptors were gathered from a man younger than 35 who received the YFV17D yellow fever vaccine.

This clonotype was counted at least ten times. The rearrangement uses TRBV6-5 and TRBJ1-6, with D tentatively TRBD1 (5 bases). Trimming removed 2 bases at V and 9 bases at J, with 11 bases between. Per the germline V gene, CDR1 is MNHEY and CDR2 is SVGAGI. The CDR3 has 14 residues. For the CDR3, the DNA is TGTGCCAGCAGTTACGCAGGGAACGGTTCACCCCTCCACTTT. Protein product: CASSYAGNGSPLHF.

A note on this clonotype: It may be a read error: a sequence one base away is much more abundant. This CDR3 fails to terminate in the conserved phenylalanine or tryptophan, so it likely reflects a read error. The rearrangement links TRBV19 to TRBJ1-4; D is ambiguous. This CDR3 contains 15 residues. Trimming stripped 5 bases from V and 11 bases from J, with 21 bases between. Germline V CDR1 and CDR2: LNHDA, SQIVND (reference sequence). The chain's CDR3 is CASSYTPTSKWKLFL. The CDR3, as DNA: TGTGCCAGTAGTTACACCCCGACATCTAAGTGGAAACTGTTTCTT.

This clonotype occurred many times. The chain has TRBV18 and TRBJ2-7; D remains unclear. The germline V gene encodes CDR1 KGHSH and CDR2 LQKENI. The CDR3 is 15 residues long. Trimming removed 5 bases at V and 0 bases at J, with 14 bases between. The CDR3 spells CASSSGPMVSYEQYV. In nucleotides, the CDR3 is TGTGCCAGCTCATCCGGTCCTATGGTCTCCTACGAGCAGTACGTC.

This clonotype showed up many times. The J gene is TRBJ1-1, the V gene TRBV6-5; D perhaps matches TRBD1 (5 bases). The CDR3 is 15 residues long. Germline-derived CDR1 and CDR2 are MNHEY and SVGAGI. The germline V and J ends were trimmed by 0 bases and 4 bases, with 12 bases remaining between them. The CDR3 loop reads CASSYSWKGTTEAFF. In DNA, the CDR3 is TGTGCCAGCAGTTACTCGTGGAAGGGGACCACTGAAGCTTTCTTT.

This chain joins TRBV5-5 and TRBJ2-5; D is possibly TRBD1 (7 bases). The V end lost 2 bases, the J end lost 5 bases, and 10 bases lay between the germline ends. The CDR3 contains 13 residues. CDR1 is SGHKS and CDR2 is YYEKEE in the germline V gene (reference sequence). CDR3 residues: CASSFSGGETQYF. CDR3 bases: TGTGCCAGCAGCTTTTCAGGGGGGGAGACCCAGTACTTC.